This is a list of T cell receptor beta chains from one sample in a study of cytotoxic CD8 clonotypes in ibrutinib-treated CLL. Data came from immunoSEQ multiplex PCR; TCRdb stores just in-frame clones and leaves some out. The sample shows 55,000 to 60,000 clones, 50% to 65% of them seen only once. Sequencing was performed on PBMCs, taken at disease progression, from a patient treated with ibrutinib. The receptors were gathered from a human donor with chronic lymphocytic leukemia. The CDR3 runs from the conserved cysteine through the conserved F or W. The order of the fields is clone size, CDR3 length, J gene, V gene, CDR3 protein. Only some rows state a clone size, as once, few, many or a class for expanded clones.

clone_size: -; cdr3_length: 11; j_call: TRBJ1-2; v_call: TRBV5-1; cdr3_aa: CASSLDHGYTF
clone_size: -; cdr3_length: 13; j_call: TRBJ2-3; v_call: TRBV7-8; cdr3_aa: CASSTGSTDTQYF
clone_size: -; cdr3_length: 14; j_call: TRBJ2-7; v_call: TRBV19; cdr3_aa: CASSMGQDSYEQYF
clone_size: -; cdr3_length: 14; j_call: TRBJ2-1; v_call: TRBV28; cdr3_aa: CASSFQGTQDEQFF
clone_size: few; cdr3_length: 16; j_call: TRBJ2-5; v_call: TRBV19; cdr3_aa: CASSIGRSWRQETQYF
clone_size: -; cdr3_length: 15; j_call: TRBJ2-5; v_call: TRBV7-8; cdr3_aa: CASSLGSGWRETQYF
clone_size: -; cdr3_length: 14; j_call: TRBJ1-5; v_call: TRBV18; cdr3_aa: CASSVGGQEQPQHF
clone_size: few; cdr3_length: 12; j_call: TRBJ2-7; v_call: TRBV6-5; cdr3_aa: CASSQTPGAQYF
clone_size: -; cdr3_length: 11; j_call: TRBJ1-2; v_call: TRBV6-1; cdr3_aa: CASRRNYGYTF
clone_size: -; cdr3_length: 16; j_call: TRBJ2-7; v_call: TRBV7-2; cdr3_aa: CASSLVAQPYSYEQYF
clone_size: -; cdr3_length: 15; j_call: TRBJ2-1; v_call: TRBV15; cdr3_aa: CATSRDVGSYNEQFF
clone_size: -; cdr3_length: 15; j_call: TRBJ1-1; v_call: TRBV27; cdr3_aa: CASSHIYTGSREAFF
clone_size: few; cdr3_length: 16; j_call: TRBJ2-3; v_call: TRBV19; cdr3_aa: CASSIAGTSGSTTQYF
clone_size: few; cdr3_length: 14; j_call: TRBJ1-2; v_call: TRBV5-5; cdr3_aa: CASSLDYSGYGYTF
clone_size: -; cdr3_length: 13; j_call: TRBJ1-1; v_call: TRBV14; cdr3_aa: CASSQDRVTEAFF
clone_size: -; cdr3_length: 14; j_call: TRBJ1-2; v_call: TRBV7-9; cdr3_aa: CASSLEGTGGGYTF
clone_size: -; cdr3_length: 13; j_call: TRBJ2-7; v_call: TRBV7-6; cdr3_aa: CASSLTPSYEQYF
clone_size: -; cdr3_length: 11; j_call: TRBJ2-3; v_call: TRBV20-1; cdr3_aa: CSARERDTQYF
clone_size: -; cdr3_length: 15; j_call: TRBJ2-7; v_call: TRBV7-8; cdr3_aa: CASSLVRQVEYEQYF
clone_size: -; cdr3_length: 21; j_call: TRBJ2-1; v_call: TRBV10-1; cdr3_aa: CASSEVKTGTGAWKGSNEQFF
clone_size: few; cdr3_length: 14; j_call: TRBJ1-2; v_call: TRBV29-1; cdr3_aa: CSVFGGEGNYGYTF
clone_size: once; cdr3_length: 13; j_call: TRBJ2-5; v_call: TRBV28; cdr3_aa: CASIASYQETQYF
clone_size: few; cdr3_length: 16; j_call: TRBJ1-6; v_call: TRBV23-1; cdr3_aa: CASSQCCGTGNSPLHF
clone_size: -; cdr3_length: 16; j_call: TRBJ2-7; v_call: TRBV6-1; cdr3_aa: CASSEEGQGAFYEQYF
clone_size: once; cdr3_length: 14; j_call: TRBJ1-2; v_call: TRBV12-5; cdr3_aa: CASGLVQPNYGYTF
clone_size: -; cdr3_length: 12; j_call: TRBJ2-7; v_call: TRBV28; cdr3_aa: CASSSLSYEQYF
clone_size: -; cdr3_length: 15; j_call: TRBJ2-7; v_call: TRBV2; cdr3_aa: CASTVRSGAPSEQYF
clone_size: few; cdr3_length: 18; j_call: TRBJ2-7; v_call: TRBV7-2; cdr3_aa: CASSLAVETGSTPYEQYF
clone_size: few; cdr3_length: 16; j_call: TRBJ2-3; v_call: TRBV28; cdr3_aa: CASRPRLAGGGDTQYF
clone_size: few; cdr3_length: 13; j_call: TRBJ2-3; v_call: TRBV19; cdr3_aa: CASSIPRQSPQYF
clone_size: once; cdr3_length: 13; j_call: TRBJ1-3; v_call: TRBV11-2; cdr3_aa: CASSPFSGNTIYF
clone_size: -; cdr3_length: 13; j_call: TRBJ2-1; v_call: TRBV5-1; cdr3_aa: CASQLNSGKGQFF
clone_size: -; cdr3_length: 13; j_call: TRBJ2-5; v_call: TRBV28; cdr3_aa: CASSLVIQETQYF
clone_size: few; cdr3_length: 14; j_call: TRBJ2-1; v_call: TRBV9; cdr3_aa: CASSVLGTANEQFF
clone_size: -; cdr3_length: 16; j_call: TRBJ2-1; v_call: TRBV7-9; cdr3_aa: CASSVTTSGRAWEQFF
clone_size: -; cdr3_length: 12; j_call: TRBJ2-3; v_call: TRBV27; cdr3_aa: CASSLQGDTQYF
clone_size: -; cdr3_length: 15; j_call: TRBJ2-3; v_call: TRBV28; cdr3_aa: CASSFFKGYTDTQYF
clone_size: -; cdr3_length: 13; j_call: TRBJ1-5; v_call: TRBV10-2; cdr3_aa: CASSAGGYQPQHF
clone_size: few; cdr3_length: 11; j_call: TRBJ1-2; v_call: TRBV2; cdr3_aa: CASSEVDGYTF
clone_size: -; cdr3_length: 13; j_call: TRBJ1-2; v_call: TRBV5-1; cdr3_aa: CASSRGQGTGYTF
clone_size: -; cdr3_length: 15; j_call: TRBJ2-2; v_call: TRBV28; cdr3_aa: CASSRDRVSTGELFF
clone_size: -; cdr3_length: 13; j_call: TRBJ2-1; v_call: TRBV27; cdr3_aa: CASSLENGGEQFF
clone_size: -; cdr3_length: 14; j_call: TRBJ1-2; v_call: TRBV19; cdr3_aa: CASSTGQGPYGYTF
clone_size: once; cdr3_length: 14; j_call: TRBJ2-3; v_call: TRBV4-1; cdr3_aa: CASSLGVGTDTQYF
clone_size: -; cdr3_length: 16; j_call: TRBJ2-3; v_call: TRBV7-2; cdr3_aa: CASSLVLGGSTDTQYF